Shown below are 5 T cell receptor beta chains from a single sample sequenced in a study of cytomegalovirus exposure and HLA in healthy donors (dated by TCRdb to 2017 to 2019). The library was made by the immunoSEQ multiplex PCR assay. For the multiplex PCR, a mixture combining 60 forward primers for TCR Vbeta segments and 13 reverse primers for TCR Jbeta segments was used. TCRdb carries this immuneACCESS record with in-frame sequences only. Its versions omit some clonotypes, under half of them owing to an unresolved V gene in the studies checked, with the rest unexplained. The sample table lists under 200,000 clones, approximately 70% of them with a count of one. Approximately 2% of the sample is in the top ten clones. Sequenced material: PBMCs. The receptors derive from a woman aged 25 to 39 in good health and CMV-seronegative.

The chain is built from TRBV27 and TRBJ2-2, with 9 nucleotides matching TRBD1. The CDR3 contains 18 residues. The germline V gene encodes CDR1 MNHEY and CDR2 SMNVEV (reference sequence). Unmatched junction bases numbered 14, after V lost 5 bases and J lost 4 bases. The CDR3 bases are TGTGCCAGCAGTCTCAAACGCCCGGGACAGGGAGGCACCGGGGAGCTGTTTTTT. Its protein product is CASSLKRPGQGGTGELFF.

Comment on this clone: Other DNA sequences from this sample encode an identical CDR3 as well. This chain uses TRBV5-1 with TRBJ2-3; D remains ambiguous. CDR1 is SGHRS and CDR2 is YFSETQ in the germline V gene. V was trimmed by 2 bases and J by 4 bases, leaving 8 bases between them. The CDR3 spans 13 residues. This CDR3 is CASSLTSADTQYF. CDR3 in DNA: TGCGCCAGCAGCTTAACCAGCGCAGATACGCAGTATTTT.

The chain employs TRBV19 and TRBJ2-5, with 8 positions matching TRBD2. The CDR3 sequence is 16 residues long. J lost 1 base, V lost 5 bases, and 9 bases had no gene match. The germline CDR1 and CDR2 sequences are LNHDA and SQIVND (reference sequence). CDR3 sequence reads: CASSDPRRGGQETQYF. The CDR3 DNA follows: TGTGCCAGTAGTGATCCCCGACGGGGGGGCCAAGAGACCCAGTACTTC.

V gene TRBV4-1 combines with J gene TRBJ1-5; D remains ambiguous. There are 14 residues in the CDR3. Germline V gives CDR1 MGHRA, CDR2 YSYEKL. V lost 4 bases to trimming and J lost 7 bases, with 14 bases between them. Here the CDR3 reads CASSLSFRGQPQHF. The CDR3 DNA follows: TGCGCCAGCAGCCTATCATTCAGAGGGCAGCCCCAGCATTTT.

As DNA, the CDR3 is TGTGCCACCAGCCGAGGAAGGGGGTACGAAAAACTGTTTTTT. This translates into CATSRGRGYEKLFF. The chain links TRBV15 to TRBJ1-4, with a weak D call TRBD1 (6 bases). CDR1 is LNHNV, CDR2 YYDKDF, per germline (reference sequence). This CDR3 region has 14 residues. The V end lost 5 bases, the J end lost 8 bases, and 15 bases lay between the germline ends.